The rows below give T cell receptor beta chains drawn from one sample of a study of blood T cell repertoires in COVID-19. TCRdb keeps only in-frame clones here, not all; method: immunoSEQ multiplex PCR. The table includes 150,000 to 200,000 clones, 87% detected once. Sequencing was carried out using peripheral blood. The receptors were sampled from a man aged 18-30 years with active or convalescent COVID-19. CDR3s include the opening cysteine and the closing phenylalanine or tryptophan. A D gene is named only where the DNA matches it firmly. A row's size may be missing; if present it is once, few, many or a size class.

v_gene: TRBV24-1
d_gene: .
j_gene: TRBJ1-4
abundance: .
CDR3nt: TGTGCCACCAGTGAGGGAGGGAGGGACGAAAAACTGTTTTTT
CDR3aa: CATSEGGRDEKLFF

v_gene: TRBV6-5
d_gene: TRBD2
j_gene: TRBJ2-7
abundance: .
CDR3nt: TGTGCCAGCAGTTCCGGGACTACAACGACCTACGAGCAGTACTTC
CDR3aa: CASSSGTTTTYEQYF

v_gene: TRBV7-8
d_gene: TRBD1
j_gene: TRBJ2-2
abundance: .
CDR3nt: TGTGCCAGCAGCTCATTCGGGACAGCAATTAACACCGGGGAGCTGTTTTTT
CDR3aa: CASSSFGTAINTGELFF

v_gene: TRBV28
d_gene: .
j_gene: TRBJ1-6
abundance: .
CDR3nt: TGTGCCAGCGCAGGTGTTGGCCCTATCTCCTATAATTCACCCCTCCACTTT
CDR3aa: CASAGVGPISYNSPLHF

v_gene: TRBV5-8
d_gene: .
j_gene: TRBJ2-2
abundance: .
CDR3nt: TGTGCCAGCAGCTTAACCTACAACACCGGGGAGCTGTTTTTT
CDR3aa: CASSLTYNTGELFF

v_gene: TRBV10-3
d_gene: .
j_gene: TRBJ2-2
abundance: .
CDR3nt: TGTGCCATCAGTGAGTCTAGACAGTCCGGCGGGGAGCTGTTTTTT
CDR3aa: CAISESRQSGGELFF

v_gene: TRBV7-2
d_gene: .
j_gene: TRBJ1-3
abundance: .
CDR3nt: TGTGCCAGCAGCCCACCTCTAACTGGAAACACCATATATTTT
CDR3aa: CASSPPLTGNTIYF

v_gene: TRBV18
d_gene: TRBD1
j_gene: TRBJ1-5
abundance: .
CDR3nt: TGTGCCAGCTCAGCCGACAGGGGTGTCAATCAGCCCCAGCATTTT
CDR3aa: CASSADRGVNQPQHF

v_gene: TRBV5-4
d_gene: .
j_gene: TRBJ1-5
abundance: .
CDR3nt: TGTGCCAGCAGTCAGTCAGGGAATCAGCCCCAGCATTTT
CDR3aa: CASSQSGNQPQHF

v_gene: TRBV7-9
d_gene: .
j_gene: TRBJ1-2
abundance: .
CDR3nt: TGTGCCAGCAGCTCGACAGTGATGGGTGGCTACACCTTC
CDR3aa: CASSSTVMGGYTF

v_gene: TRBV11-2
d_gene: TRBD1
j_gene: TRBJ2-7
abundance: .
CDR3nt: TGTGCCAGCAGCCGGGGACAGTCCTACGAGCAGTACTTC
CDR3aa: CASSRGQSYEQYF

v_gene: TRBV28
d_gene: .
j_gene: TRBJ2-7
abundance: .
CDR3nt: TGTGCCAGCAGTCTCTACGAGCAGTACTTC
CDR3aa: CASSLYEQYF

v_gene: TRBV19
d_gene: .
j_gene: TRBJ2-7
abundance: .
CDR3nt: TGTGCCAGTAGTCCCCACGGAGAGGGAAGGGACGAGCAGTACTTC
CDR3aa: CASSPHGEGRDEQYF

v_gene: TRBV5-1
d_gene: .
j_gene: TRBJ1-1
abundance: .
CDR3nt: TGCGCCAGCAGCCCGTTTACGGTGAACACTGAAGCTTTCTTT
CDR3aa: CASSPFTVNTEAFF

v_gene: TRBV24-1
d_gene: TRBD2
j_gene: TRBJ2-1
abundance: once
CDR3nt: TGTGCCACCAGTGATCCGACTAGCGGGGGGTACAATGAGCAGTTCTTC
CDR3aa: CATSDPTSGGYNEQFF

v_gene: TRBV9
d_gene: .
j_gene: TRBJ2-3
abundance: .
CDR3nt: TGTGCCAGCAGCGTAGATGGCAGGGTCGGAGATACGCAGTATTTT
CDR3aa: CASSVDGRVGDTQYF

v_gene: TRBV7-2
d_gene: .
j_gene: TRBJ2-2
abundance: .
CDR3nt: TGTGCCAGCAGCTTAGGTGGACAGCCCGGGGAGCTGTTTTTT
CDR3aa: CASSLGGQPGELFF

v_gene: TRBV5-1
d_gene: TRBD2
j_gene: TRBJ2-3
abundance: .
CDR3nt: TGCGCCAGCAGCTTGGGGCTAGCGGGGGGCGTGGGGACAGATACGCAGTATTTT
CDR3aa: CASSLGLAGGVGTDTQYF

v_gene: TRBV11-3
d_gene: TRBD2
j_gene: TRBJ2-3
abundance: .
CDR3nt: TGTGCCAGCAGCTCGTCCGGGACTAGCGGAGCCACAGATACGCAGTATTTT
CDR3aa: CASSSSGTSGATDTQYF

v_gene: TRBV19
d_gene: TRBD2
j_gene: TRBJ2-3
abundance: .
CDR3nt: TGTGCCAGTAGGGTGGTCATCGGGACTAGCGGTCCCAGGCGCACAGATACGCAGTATTTT
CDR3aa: CASRVVIGTSGPRRTDTQYF

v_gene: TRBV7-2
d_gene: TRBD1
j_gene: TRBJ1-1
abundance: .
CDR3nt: TGTGCCAGCAGCCCAGGACAGGGGGAAACTGAAGCTTTCTTT
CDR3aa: CASSPGQGETEAFF

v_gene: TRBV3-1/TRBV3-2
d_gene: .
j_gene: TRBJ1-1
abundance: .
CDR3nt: TGTGCCAGCAGCCAAGCGGGGCCGGGGGCTGAAGCTTTCTTT
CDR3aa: CASSQAGPGAEAFF

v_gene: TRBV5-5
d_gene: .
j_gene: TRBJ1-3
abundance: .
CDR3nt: TGTGCCAGCAGCCAGGGCGGCTCTGGAAACACCATATATTTT
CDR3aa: CASSQGGSGNTIYF

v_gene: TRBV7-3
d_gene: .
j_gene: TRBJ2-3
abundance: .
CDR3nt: TGTGCCAGCAGCCCGAGCGGCCCGGTTCGGGATACGCAGTATTTT
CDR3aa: CASSPSGPVRDTQYF

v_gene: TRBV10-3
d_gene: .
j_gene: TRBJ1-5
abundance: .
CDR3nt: TGTGCCATCAGTGAGAATTCGCAGCCCCAGCATTTT
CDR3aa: CAISENSQPQHF

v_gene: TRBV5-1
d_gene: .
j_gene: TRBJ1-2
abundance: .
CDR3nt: TGCGCCAGCAGTTACAGGGTCGGGGATGGCTACACCTTC
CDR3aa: CASSYRVGDGYTF

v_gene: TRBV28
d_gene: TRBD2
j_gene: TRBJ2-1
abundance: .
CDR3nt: TGTGCCAGCAGCCTCCGGGGGGACTCCAATGAGCAGTTCTTC
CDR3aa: CASSLRGDSNEQFF

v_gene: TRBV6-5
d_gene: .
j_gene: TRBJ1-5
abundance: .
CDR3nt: TGTGCCAGCAAAGGGGCTCAAGGTATTGAGCATTTT
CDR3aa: CASKGAQGIEHF

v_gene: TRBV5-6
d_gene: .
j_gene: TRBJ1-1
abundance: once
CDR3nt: TGTGCCAGCAGCTCCCTCGAGGAAGGTTCGAACACTGAAGCTTTCTTT
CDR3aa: CASSSLEEGSNTEAFF

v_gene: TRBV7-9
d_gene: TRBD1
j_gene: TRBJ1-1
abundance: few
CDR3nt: TGTGCCAGCAGCACCCAGACAGGGGAAACTTTCTTT
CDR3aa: CASSTQTGETFF

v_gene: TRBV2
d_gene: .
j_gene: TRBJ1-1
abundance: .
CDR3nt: TGTGCCAGCAGTGCTCGGCGGGACACTGAAGCTTTCTTT
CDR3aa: CASSARRDTEAFF

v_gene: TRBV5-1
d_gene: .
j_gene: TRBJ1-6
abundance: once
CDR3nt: TGCGCCAGCAGCCTAATGACAGGTTTGAAGCTTATTTCACCCCTCCACTTT
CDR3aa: CASSLMTGLKLISPLHF

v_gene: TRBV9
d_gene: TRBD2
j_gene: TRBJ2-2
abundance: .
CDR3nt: TGTGCCAGCAGCGTAGGACTAGCGGGCACCGGGGAGCTGTTTTTT
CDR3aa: CASSVGLAGTGELFF

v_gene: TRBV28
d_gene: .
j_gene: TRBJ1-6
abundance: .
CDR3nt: TGTGCCAGCGAAGTCCGCCTAAGCTATAATTCACCCCTCCACTTT
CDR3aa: CASEVRLSYNSPLHF

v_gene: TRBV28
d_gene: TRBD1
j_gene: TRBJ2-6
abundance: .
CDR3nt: TGTGCCAGCAGTTTAACCGGGACAGGGGCTGGGGCCAACGTCCTGACTTTC
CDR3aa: CASSLTGTGAGANVLTF

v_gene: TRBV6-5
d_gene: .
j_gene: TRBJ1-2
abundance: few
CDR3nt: TGTGCCAGCAGTCCCTTAGGGGTTGATGGCTACACCTTC
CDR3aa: CASSPLGVDGYTF

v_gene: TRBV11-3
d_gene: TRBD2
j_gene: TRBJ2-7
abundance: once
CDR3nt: TGTGCCAGCAGCTTTGCTAGCGGGAGCTCCTACGAGCAGTACTTC
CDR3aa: CASSFASGSSYEQYF

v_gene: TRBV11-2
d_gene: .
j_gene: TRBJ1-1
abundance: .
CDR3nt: TGTGCCAGCAGCCTGACTAATAACATGAACACTGAAGCTTTCTTT
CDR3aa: CASSLTNNMNTEAFF

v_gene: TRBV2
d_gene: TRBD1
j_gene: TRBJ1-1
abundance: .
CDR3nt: TGTGCCAGCAGTGCCCTCCAGGGGGGAGCTGAAGCTTTCTTT
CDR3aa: CASSALQGGAEAFF

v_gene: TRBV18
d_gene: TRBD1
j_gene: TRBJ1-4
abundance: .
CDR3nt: TGTGCCAGCTCACGACAGGGCAGAGAAAAACTGTTTTTT
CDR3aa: CASSRQGREKLFF

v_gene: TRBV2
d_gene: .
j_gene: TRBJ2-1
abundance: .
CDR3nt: TGTGCGTGGGGCCCCAGCTCCTACAATGAGCAGTTCTTC
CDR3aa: CAWGPSSYNEQFF

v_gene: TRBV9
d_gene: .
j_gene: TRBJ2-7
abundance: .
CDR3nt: TGTGCCAGCAGCGTAGAGCCCGGGAGCGCCAACGAGCAGTACTTC
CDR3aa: CASSVEPGSANEQYF

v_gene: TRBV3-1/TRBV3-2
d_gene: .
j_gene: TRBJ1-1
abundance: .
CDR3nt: TGTGCCAGCAGCCACGAACGCAGGGGAAAAGCTTTCTTT
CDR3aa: CASSHERRGKAFF

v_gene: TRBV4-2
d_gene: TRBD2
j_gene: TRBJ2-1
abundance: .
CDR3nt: TGTGCCAGCAGCCAAGATTATTCCACGGGAGGATCCTACAATGAGCAGTTCTTC
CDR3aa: CASSQDYSTGGSYNEQFF

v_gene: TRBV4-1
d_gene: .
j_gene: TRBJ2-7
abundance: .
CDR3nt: TGCGCCAGCAGCCAAGATCAGGCGTCTTTCCTCTCCTACGAGCAGTACTTC
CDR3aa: CASSQDQASFLSYEQYF

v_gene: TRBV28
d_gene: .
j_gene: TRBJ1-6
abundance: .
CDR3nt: TGTGCCAGCAGTTTTGGGGCATTCCCTTCCAATTCACCCCTCCACTTT
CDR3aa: CASSFGAFPSNSPLHF

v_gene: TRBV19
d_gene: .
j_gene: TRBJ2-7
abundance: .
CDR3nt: TGTGCCAGTAGTTCGTCCTACGAGCAGTACTTC
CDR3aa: CASSSSYEQYF

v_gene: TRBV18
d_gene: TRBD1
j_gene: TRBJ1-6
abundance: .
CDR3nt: TGTGCCAGCTCTCCCGGGACAGGGTATTCACCCCTCCACTTT
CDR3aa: CASSPGTGYSPLHF

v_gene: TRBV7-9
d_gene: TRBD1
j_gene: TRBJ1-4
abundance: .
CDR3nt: TGTGCCAGCAGGCCGGGACAGGGGGCTCAGTATGAAAAACTGTTTTTT
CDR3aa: CASRPGQGAQYEKLFF

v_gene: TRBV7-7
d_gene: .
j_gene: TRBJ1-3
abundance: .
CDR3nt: TGTGCTAGCAGCCCAGGCCCGCCAAACTCTGGAAACACCATATATTTT
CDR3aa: CASSPGPPNSGNTIYF

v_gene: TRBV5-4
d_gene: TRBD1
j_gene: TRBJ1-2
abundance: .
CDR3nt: TGTGCCAGCAGCTCCGGACAGGGGAACTATGGCTACACCTTC
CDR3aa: CASSSGQGNYGYTF